This T cell receptor beta chain was documented in a study of monozygotic twins with inflammatory bowel disease. Study-wide findings and caveats: There was no support for any single strong signal or clonotype associated with IBD.

The team made cDNA by running eight separate reactions for each sample. Researchers used template switching to add UMIs featuring a 6-nucleotide sample barcode. TCRdb re-called the 5' RACE reads and shows each CDR3 protein once, DNA omitted. This repertoire includes roughly 120,000 distinct CDR3 sequences. Staff drew an approximately 2.5 ml blood sample from each donor. A remark on this clonotype: As yet, its antigen is unknown.

Input material: blood. The receptor was isolated from a human donor with ulcerative colitis or Crohn's disease, or a healthy co-twin of an affected twin (not recorded which).

The chain's CDR3 is CASSLYAAEQYF. This chain links TRBV5-8 with TRBJ2-7. Looked up from germline, CDR1 is SGHTS and CDR2 is YDEGEE. The CDR3 runs to 12 residues.